Described below is a single T cell receptor beta chain sequence and its context. This entry comes from a study of OX40 agonist ivuxolimab in advanced cancers. This CDR3 region has 13 residues. Germline values: CDR1 MRHNA, CDR2 SNTAGT. Deletions cut 3 bases from V and 8 bases from J, with 11 bases between. Profiling relied on immunoSEQ multiplex PCR, and the TCRdb table lists in-frame clones only, not all of them. The sample records about 78,000 clones, 80% to 90% being singletons. The sequence was collected from an adult with an advanced solid tumor such as melanoma, head and neck, liver or kidney cancer. This chain joins TRBV6-4 and TRBJ2-1; D may be TRBD2 (6 bases). Specimen: CD4+ or CD8+ T cells sorted from blood, collected in a trial of the OX40 agonist ivuxolimab. In nucleotides, the CDR3 is TGTGCCAGCAGTGAGGGGAGGAGGGATGAGCAGTTCTTC. As protein: CASSEGRRDEQFF.